The clone carrying this T cell receptor beta chain has a count of ten or more. Its target is unknown. This entry belongs to a study of T-cell memory formation after mild COVID-19. Findings of the study overall: Several responding clones turned up in pre-infection memory, indicating that cross-reactive memory may have taken part.

In TCRdb, the 5' RACE reads were re-called with MiXCR into one record per CDR3 protein. The data show under 200,000 distinct CDR3 sequences, approximately 10% seen once. CDR1 SNHLY and CDR2 FYNNEI come from the germline V gene. The V and J ends lost 6 bases and 2 bases, in that order; junction bases with no gene match: 2. The CDR3 has 14 amino acids. This sequence originates from a man younger than 35 who had mild COVID-19 (a few samples of this study predate the infection). Cell type and time point are not known. The chain is built from TRBV2 and TRBJ2-1; 9 bases align to TRBD2. Sequenced material: PBMCs or a T cell subset sorted from them (not recorded which). The DNA of the CDR3 is TGTGCCAGCAGGGAGCGGGGGGCCTACAATGAGCAGTTCTTC. It specifies CASRERGAYNEQFF.